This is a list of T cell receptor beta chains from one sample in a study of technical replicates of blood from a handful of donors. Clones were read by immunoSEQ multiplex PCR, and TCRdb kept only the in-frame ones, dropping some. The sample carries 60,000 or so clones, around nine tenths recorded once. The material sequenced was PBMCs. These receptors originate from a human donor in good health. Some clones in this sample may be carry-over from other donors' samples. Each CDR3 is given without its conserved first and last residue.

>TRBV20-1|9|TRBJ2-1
SAYRVNEQF
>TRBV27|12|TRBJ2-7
ASRLTSGKGEQY
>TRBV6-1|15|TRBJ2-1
ASSGSIAGGVHNEQF
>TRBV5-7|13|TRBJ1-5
ASSLGDYSNQPQH
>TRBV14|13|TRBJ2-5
ASSQVWASQETQY
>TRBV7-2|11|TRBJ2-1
ASSLGSQREQF
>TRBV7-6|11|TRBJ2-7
ASSRDLGREQY
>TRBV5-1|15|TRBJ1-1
ASSFSFTGLDNTEAF
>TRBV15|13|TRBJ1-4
ATSRDQGALEKLF
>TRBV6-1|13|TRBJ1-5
ASRGGLLAGQPQH
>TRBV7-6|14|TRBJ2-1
ASSPGLAADYNEQF
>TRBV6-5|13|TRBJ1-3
ASSSGTLSGNTIY
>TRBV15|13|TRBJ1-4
ATSRVQGANEKLF
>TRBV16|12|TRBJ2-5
ASSHGQGSETQY
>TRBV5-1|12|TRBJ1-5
ASSRDGGNQPQH
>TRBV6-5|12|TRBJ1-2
ASSYARGGYGYT
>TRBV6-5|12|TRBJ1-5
ASSAPGSNQPQH
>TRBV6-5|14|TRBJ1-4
ASSYSPQGSNEKLF
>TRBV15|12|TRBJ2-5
ATRGTGGVETQY
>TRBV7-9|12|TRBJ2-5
ASSLSSGGETQY
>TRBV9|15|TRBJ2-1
ASSAGLAGASYNEQF
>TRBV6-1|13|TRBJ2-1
ASHRSGGGDNEQF
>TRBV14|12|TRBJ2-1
ASKGLAGDNEQF
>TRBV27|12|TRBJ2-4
ASSFLAAGRIQY
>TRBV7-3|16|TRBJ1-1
ASSLRGGTGLLNTEAF
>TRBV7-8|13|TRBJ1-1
ASSLVDRENTEAF
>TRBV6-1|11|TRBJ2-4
ASMGDRINIQY
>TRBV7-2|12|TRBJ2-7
ASSLVQGAYEQY
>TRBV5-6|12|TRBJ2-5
ASSGGTAQETQY
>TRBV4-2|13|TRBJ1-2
ASSQGWGPDYGYT
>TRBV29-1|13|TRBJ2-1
SVEEPGQGMNEQF
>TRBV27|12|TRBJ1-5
ASSSDRRAQPQH
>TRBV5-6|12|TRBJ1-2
ASSWRDRASGYT
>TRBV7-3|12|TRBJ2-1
ASSFGGSYNEQF
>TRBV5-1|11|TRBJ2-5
ASSRGGGETQY
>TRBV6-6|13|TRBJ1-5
ASSLTPYSNQPQH
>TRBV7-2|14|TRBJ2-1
ASSLAPASSYNEQF
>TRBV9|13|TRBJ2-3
ASSLWDGGADTQY
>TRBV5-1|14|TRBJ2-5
ASSSVDRPVQETQY
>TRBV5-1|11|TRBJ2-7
ASRGTGGNEQY
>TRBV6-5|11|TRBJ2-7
ATSGQANYEQY
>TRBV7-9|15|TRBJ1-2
ASSSVADRLSNYGYT
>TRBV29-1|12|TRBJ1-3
SVAGEYSGNTIY
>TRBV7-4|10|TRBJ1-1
ASKKGIPEAF
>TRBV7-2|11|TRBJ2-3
ASSTGKLDTQY
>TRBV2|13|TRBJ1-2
ASKLNRQSNYGYT
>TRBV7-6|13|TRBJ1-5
ASRIVHTTNQPQH
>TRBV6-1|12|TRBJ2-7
ASSLRDRGLEQY
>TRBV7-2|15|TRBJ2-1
ASSPRQGGFSYNEQF
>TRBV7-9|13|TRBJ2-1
ASSPGLDFYNEQF
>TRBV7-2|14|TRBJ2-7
ASSRATSGATYEQY